This TCR beta chain is drawn from a study of vaccination and CD4 T cells after COVID-19 (dated by TCRdb to 2021 to 2024). A note on the overall study: Every convalescent patient had a positive nasal swab PCR test for SARS-CoV-2, with mild disease in about 9 patients and severe disease in one. In the convalescent cohort there were six males and four females, among whom were two Hispanic individuals, seven Caucasians, two Asians and one multiracial person. Participants got two doses of the Pfizer-BioNTech BNT162b2 vaccine (n=8) or two doses of the Moderna mRNA-1273 vaccine (n=2). Post-COVID blood samples were collected from convalescent patients a median of approximately 93 days after diagnosis, with a range of about 30 to 161 days. Post-vaccine blood samples were obtained a median of around 74 days after the second vaccine dose, with a range of roughly 12 to 250 days. The cultures were stimulated with overlapping spike peptide pools from SARS-CoV-2 and from the common cold coronaviruses HCoV-NL63, HCoV-OC43 and HCoV-229E. Control cultures received a CEFX viral epitope pool as the positive control, an HIV-1 Nef peptide pool as the negative control, or no peptide. In around nine COVID-19 convalescent patients and a handful of infection-naive healthy vaccine recipients, the spike-specific CD4+ TCR repertoire before mRNA vaccination was compared with the repertoire after mRNA vaccination. Study-level results and caveats: The number of convalescent patients in the study was relatively small, and the study did not examine early timepoints following natural infection. The median count of SARS-CoV-2-reactive clonotypes went up from around 20 after infection to more than 30 after vaccination, although the change was not significant. In convalescent patients, nearly all vaccine-specific clones (304 of 307) were found to be mono-reactive for SARS-CoV-2 spike rather than cross-reactive with common cold coronaviruses. Among convalescent patients, a median approximately 88% of the SARS-CoV-2-reactive clones seen after vaccination appeared only after vaccination, which suggests priming specific to the vaccine.

The treatment or condition label on this specimen signifies: roughly 10-day PBMC culture with coronavirus spike peptide pools or control peptides (ViraFEST assay). The ViraFEST assay, used in the study, expanded antigen-specific T cells with peptide pools and then identified the expanded clonotypes through TCR sequencing. The positive SARS-CoV-2 PCR tests of the convalescent patients were dated from March to December 2020, before the Alpha, Beta and Delta variants emerged in the United States. PBMCs were cultured at roughly 1.8 million per well in IMDM supplemented with roughly 5% human AB serum and 9 to 10 IU/ml IL-2, with around 10 ug/ml peptide pools added. On days 3 and 7, half of the culture medium was replaced with fresh IL-2-containing medium. After 10 days of culture, CD4+ T cells were isolated by negative selection with the EasySep CD4+ T cell isolation kit. PBMCs were separated from whole blood using Ficoll-Paque Plus gradient centrifugation and then either used fresh or cryopreserved at -140C. Triplicate wells were generally used for each culture condition.

There are 16 amino acids in the CDR3, from cysteine to phenylalanine inclusive. Only the CDR3 portion is preserved as DNA: 48 bases, with reading frame beginning at the first base. V gives up 0 bases and J gives up 0 bases, and the segment between their germline ends measures 9 bases. From the germline V gene, CDR1 is MNHEY and CDR2 is SVGEGT. To prepare the library, PCR was applied. DNA from cultured CD4+ T cells was subjected to TCR sequencing with the Oncomine TCR Beta short-read assay at the Johns Hopkins FTIC core. The QIAamp micro DNA kit was used to extract genomic DNA from the cultured CD4+ T cells. Oncomine TCR Beta libraries from cultured CD4+ T cells were pooled using unique dual indexes and sequenced on an Illumina iSeq 100. In the authors' own workflow: Non-productive sequences were removed, and CDR3s that did not start with C, did not end with F or W, or were shorter than 7 amino acids were discarded. Antigen-specific clonotypes were identified using the MANAFEST web application through comparison of peptide-stimulated wells with reference and other culture wells. To be called positive, a clone needed an FDR below 0.05, an odds ratio above 5, and a productive frequency above 0.1% in at least two of three replicate wells. Clonotypes that were significantly expanded in both SARS-CoV-2 spike wells and at least one common cold coronavirus spike condition were defined as cross-reactive. Similarity between CDR3 sequences was evaluated in R version 3.6.1 using Levenshtein distances (stringdist) and unrooted phylogenetic trees (ape). TCRdb took the public reads, trimmed them with fastp at Q25, ran MiXCR for clone calling and kept in-frame beta chains. Every CDR3 protein is listed once, alongside the most common genes and DNA of its rows. TCRdb, not the original authors, processed these V and J calls. This sample gives approximately 3,200 distinct CDR3 sequences in total; about four fifths of them show up just once. 25% to 30% of the sample is taken by the ten largest.

About this clonotype: It has no known antigen specificity. No per-base quality is available; no much larger clone lies one base away.

The V and J segments used are TRBV6-2 or TRBV6-3 and TRBJ2-1; 5 matching bases give a weak D call of TRBD2. The receptor comes from a human donor who had recovered from COVID-19. The sample comprised CD4+ T cells from blood, cultured in vitro. For the CDR3, the sequence is CASSYSSGSSYNEQFF. The nucleotide sequence reads TGTGCCAGCAGTTACTCGAGTGGGAGCTCCTACAATGAGCAGTTCTTC.